These 14 T cell receptor beta chains were all obtained from the same sample, sequenced in a study of regulatory T cells in long-lasting Graves disease. CDR3 regions were amplified by Arm-PCR using iRepertoire HTBI primers to build TCR beta libraries. Via MiXCR, TCRdb re-called the multiplex PCR reads, giving one row per CDR3 protein. The sample consists of roughly 500,000 distinct CDR3 sequences, 20% to 25% of them appearing once. The sample's time point: persistent/refractory GD, antithyroid drugs over 5 years with positive TRAb. RNA extracted from PBMCs served as the sequencing template. Sample: peripheral blood mononuclear cells (PBMCs), taken when the disease was refractory, from a patient treated with antithyroid drugs. Receptors were obtained from a female donor with Graves disease.

This clonotype was counted ten times or more. The V call is TRBV5-1, the J call TRBJ1-2; D gene unclear. Trimming cost V 0 bases and J 7 bases, with 13 bases left between them. The CDR3 spans 14 residues. CDR1 is SGHRS and CDR2 is YFSETQ in the germline V gene. CDR3 DNA: TGCGCCAGCAGCTTGGTTTCGGCCTCCGGTGGCTACACCTTC. It is translated as CASSLVSASGGYTF.

This clonotype was observed many times. The chain employs TRBV6-5 and TRBJ1-1; D uncertain. The germline V and J ends were trimmed by 2 bases and 4 bases, with 8 bases remaining between them. The CDR3 is made up of 13 amino acids. Germline CDR1 reads MNHEY; CDR2 reads SVGAGI. In DNA, the CDR3 is TGTGCCAGCAGTTACGTGCGGACCACTGAAGCTTTCTTT. Its protein product is CASSYVRTTEAFF.

The chain has TRBV5-6 and TRBJ1-5, with TRBD1 matching over 8 bases. The CDR3 is 16 amino acids. The germline V gene encodes CDR1 SGHDT and CDR2 YYEEEE. J gave up 3 bases and V 4 bases, and 9 bases lay outside the gene matches. In DNA form, the CDR3 reads TGTGCCAGCAGCCACGGCGGGGACAGGTACAATCAGCCCCAGCATTTT. Translated, it gives CASSHGGDRYNQPQHF. Complete variable domain (other parts from reference TRBV5-6 and TRBJ1-5): DAGVTQSPTHLIKTRGQQVTLRCSPKSGHDTVSWYQQALGQGPQFIFQYYEEEERQRGNFPDRFSGHQFPNYSSELNVNALLLGDSALYLCASSHGGDRYNQPQHFGDGTRLSIL.

This clonotype has just a few counts. The chain joins TRBV20-1 to TRBJ1-5, with D hard to call. The CDR3 spans 13 residues. Germline V gene sequence: CDR1 DFQATT, CDR2 SNEGSKA (reference sequence). V was clipped by 5 bases and J by 0 bases, with 8 bases between them. This CDR3 reads CSALDHSNQPQHF. CDR3 nucleotide sequence: TGCAGTGCTCTGGATCATAGCAATCAGCCCCAGCATTTT.

CDR3 region: CASTVDGGNIQYF. CDR3 nucleotide sequence: TGTGCCAGCACCGTCGACGGGGGAAACATTCAGTACTTC. The chain links TRBV7-9 to TRBJ2-4; perhaps TRBD2 as D (6 bases). Germline assignment: CDR1 SEHNR and CDR2 FQNEAQ (reference sequence). The CDR3 sequence is 13 residues long. The ends were cut back, 7 bases at V and 6 bases at J, with 13 bases in the middle.

J is TRBJ2-7 and V is TRBV7-9; D gene uncertain. Germline V gene data show CDR1 as SEHNR and CDR2 as FQNEAQ (reference sequence). The CDR3 length is 13 residues. V lost 1 base and J 6 bases, leaving 10 bases between the germline ends. CDR3 coding DNA: TGTGCCAGCAGCTTAGTATTTATTGGCGAGCAGTACTTC. It is translated as CASSLVFIGEQYF.

V is TRBV5-1 and J is TRBJ2-5; D is undetermined. The V gene lost 6 bases and the J gene lost 4 bases, with 19 bases spanning the gap. Germline V lookup: CDR1 SGHRS, CDR2 YFSETQ. CDR3 length: 15 residues. The CDR3 is CASTEEPTLPETQYF. The CDR3 nucleotides read TGCGCCAGCACTGAGGAGCCCACCCTCCCAGAGACCCAGTACTTC.

This sequence joins TRBV20-1 and TRBJ2-2, with D uncertain. The germline V gene has CDR1 DFQATT and CDR2 SNEGSKA (reference sequence). The CDR3 spans 13 residues. Between the trimmed V and J ends, which lost 3 bases and 5 bases, there was a span of 10 bases. CDR3 amino acids: CSASPRRTGELFF. CDR3 DNA sequence: TGCAGTGCTAGCCCGCGGCGTACCGGGGAGCTGTTTTTT.

The chain carries TRBV14 and TRBJ1-6; 9 positions agree with TRBD1. After removal of 8 bases from V and 7 bases from J, the junction contained 0 bases not matched to a gene. Germline loops: CDR1 SGHDN, CDR2 FVKESK. CDR3 size: 12 residues. CDR3 sequence (DNA): TGTGCCAGCGGACAGGGGAATTCACCCCTCCACTTT. Translating gives CASGQGNSPLHF.

This clonotype was picked up many times. The V call is TRBV12-3 or TRBV12-4, the J call TRBJ2-7; D gene uncertain. There are 13 residues in the CDR3. The germline V and J ends were trimmed by 2 bases and 4 bases, with 9 bases remaining between them. CDR3 coding DNA: TGTGCCAGCAGTTTACGGGTCAGATACGAGCAGTACTTC. This encodes CASSLRVRYEQYF.

This clonotype was seen only a few times. CDR3 protein: CASSYRLVGQNYGYTF. CDR3 nucleotides: TGTGCCAGCAGTTACCGTCTGGTGGGACAGAACTATGGCTACACCTTC. V gene TRBV6-4 combines with J gene TRBJ1-2; 7 positions match TRBD1. V trimming: 5 bases; J trimming: 2 bases; junction bases outside the gene matches: 11. CDR1 is MRHNA and CDR2 is SNTAGT in the germline V gene. The CDR3 runs to 16 residues.

This clonotype came up many times. J is TRBJ1-2 and V is TRBV29-1; D is ambiguous. V was trimmed by 2 bases and J by 4 bases, leaving 14 bases between them. From germline, CDR1 is SQVTM and CDR2 ANQGSEA. The length of the CDR3 is 14 residues. For the CDR3, the DNA is TGCAGCGTTGAAAACCTAGGTCTCCGCTATGGCTACACCTTC. Amino acid sequence: CSVENLGLRYGYTF. The variable domain in full, with the rest retrieved from reference TRBV29-1 and TRBJ1-2, is SAVISQKPSRDICQRGTSLTIQCQVDSQVTMMFWYRQQPGQSLTLIATANQGSEATYESGFVIDKFPISRPNLTFSTLTVSNMSPEDSSIYLCSVENLGLRYGYTFGSGTRLTVV.

The table lists this clonotype with a few counts. The rearrangement links TRBV11-2 to TRBJ1-1, with D unclear. Trimming removed 8 bases at V and 7 bases at J, with 17 bases between. In germline, CDR1 is SGHAT, CDR2 FQNNGV. This CDR3 region has 13 residues. The CDR3 bases are TGTGCCAGCCCCTCTCGACCTAGGTATGAAGCTTTCTTT. This translates into CASPSRPRYEAFF.

At least ten counts were recorded for this clonotype. The J gene is TRBJ1-5, the V gene TRBV6-5; unclear D gene. The germline V gene encodes CDR1 MNHEY and CDR2 SVGAGI. This CDR3 region has 15 residues. V shed 3 bases and J shed 2 bases, with 11 bases lying between them. In nucleotides, the CDR3 is TGTGCCAGCAGTTATGGGAGGGTGGGCAATCAGCCCCAGCATTTT. It specifies CASSYGRVGNQPQHF.